The T cell receptor (beta chain) under discussion was sequenced for a study of spatial heterogeneity in lung cancer. The time point is: sample taken at primary tumor resection. Sequencing covered unsorted whole RNA taken from tumor, nontumor lung or frozen PBMC. Germline V gives CDR1 ENHRY, CDR2 SYGVKD. V lost 0 bases to trimming and J lost 2 bases, with 5 bases between them. This CDR3 has 13 amino acids. On each TCR cDNA molecule, a unique molecular identifier was present. MiXCR, applied by TCRdb to the 5' RACE reads, yields one record per CDR3 protein. The sample has around 11,000 distinct CDR3 sequences; roughly 4.3% are singletons. In its sample, this clonotype was seen many times.

Source: normal lung tissue next to the tumor, taken at surgery. V usage is TRBV10-3 and J usage is TRBJ2-7; D unclear. The TCR originated in a male donor with early-stage non-small cell lung cancer. CDR3 in amino acids: CAISESTTYEQYF. The CDR3 region has the DNA TGTGCCATCAGTGAGTCGACCACCTACGAGCAGTACTTC.